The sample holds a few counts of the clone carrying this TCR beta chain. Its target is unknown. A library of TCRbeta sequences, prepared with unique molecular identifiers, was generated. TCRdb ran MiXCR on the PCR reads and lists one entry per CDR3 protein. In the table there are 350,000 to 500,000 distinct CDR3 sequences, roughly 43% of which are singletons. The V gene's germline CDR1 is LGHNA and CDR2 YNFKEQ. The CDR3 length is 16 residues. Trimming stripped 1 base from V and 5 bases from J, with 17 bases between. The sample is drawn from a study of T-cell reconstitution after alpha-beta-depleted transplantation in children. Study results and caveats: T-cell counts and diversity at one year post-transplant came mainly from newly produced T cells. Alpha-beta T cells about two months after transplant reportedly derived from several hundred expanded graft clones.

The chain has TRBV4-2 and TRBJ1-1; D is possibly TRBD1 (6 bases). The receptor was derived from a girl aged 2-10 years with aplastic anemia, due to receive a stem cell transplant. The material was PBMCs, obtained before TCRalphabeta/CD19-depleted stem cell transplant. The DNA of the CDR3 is TGTGCCAGCAGCCAAGGAGCGCGGGGGGCAGGGACTGAAGCTTTCTTT. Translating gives CASSQGARGAGTEAFF.